The 25 T cell receptor beta chains listed next were all sequenced from one sample in a study of T-cell reconstitution after alpha-beta-depleted transplantation in children. The TCRbeta library was prepared with unique molecular identifiers. MiXCR, run by TCRdb on the PCR reads, gives a single entry per CDR3 protein. The sample has over 200,000 distinct CDR3 sequences; roughly a tenth are singletons. The sample in question was PBMCs from the stem cell graft donor, obtained from the stem cell graft. Source of these receptors: a human donor who donated a stem cell graft to a child with acute lymphoblastic leukemia.

This clonotype has at least ten counts. CDR3 DNA sequence: TGTGCCAGCAGTTACGCCGGGACAGGGAAGGATGAGCAGTTCTTC. Amino acids: CASSYAGTGKDEQFF. The rearrangement links TRBV6-2 or TRBV6-3 to TRBJ2-1; 9 nucleotides align to TRBD1. Germline CDR1 MNHEY, CDR2 SVGEGT. This CDR3 comprises 15 residues. V shed 2 bases and J 8 bases; nucleotides not matched to a gene: 7.

The chain uses TRBV20-1 and TRBJ2-1; 8 bases fit TRBD2. The CDR3 length is 15 residues. CDR1 and CDR2 from the germline V gene are DFQATT and SNEGSKA (reference sequence). The junction had 2 bases not matched to a gene; V was cut back by 0 bases and J by 1 base. CDR3: CSARDQRGSYNEQFF. For the CDR3, the DNA is TGCAGTGCTAGAGACCAGCGGGGGTCCTACAATGAGCAGTTCTTC.

This rearrangement joins TRBV9 to TRBJ2-3; D is possibly TRBD1 or TRBD2 (6 bases each). This CDR3 comprises 15 residues. V lost 6 bases and J 3 bases, leaving 17 bases between the germline ends. Looked up from germline, CDR1 is SGDLS and CDR2 is YYNGEE. CDR3 amino acids: CASNLRGASTDTQYF. CDR3 DNA sequence: TGTGCCAGCAACCTAAGGGGGGCGAGTACAGATACGCAGTATTTT. Supplemented by reference TRBV9 and TRBJ2-3, the full variable domain reads DSGVTQTPKHLITATGQRVTLRCSPRSGDLSVYWYQQSLDQGLQFLIQYYNGEERAKGNILERFSAQQFPDLHSELNLSSLELGDSALYFCASNLRGASTDTQYFGPGTRLTVL.

The genes are TRBV11-2 and TRBJ1-5, with TRBD1 identical over 7 bases. With 6 bases clipped from V and 6 bases from J, the junction kept 11 bases outside the gene matches. The CDR3 loop spans 15 amino acids. Germline lookup yields CDR1 SGHAT and CDR2 FQNNGV. CDR3 DNA: TGTGCCAGCAGTTCAACAGGGGATTCGGCTCAGCCCCAGCATTTT. Its translation: CASSSTGDSAQPQHF.

In this sample, this clonotype turned up many times. The chain carries TRBV18 and TRBJ1-1; D is undetermined. This CDR3 has 13 residues. V dropped 1 base and J dropped 4 bases, with 7 bases sitting between them. Germline V gene data show CDR1 as KGHSH and CDR2 as LQKENI. CDR3 sequence (DNA): TGTGCCAGCTCACCACAGGGAGGCACTGAAGCTTTCTTT. Translated, it gives CASSPQGGTEAFF.

The table lists this clonotype with a few counts. The J gene is TRBJ1-1, the V gene TRBV5-1; D is ambiguous. CDR3 size: 15 residues. V was pared by 4 bases and J by 0 bases, with 13 bases between. Germline V gene sequence: CDR1 SGHRS, CDR2 YFSETQ. The CDR3 DNA sequence: TGCGCCAGCAGCATGGGAACCGCGCTGAACACTGAAGCTTTCTTT. This encodes CASSMGTALNTEAFF.

This clonotype appeared a few times. The rearrangement joins TRBV29-1 to TRBJ2-7; 9 positions agree with TRBD2. CDR1 SQVTM and CDR2 ANQGSEA come from the germline V gene. Trimming cost V 3 bases and J 2 bases; bases outside gene matches: 11. The CDR3 has 16 residues. In DNA form, the CDR3 reads TGCAGCGTTGATAGCCGAGCGACTAGCGGAGCCTACGAGCAGTACTTC. It is translated as CSVDSRATSGAYEQYF.

This clonotype was observed at least ten times. V is TRBV12-3 or TRBV12-4 and J is TRBJ1-5; D is ambiguous. Trimming removed 8 bases from V and 0 bases from J, with 11 bases in between. The CDR3 has 14 amino acids. The CDR3 protein is CASSPGSSNQPQHF. The CDR3 nucleotides read TGTGCCAGCTCGCCGGGTTCTAGCAATCAGCCCCAGCATTTT.

This sequence joins TRBV7-2 and TRBJ2-5, with TRBD2 identical over 12 bases. The CDR3 totals 17 residues. Germline trimming cut 2 bases from V and 8 bases from J; bases unmatched to any gene: 12. CDR1 is SGHTA and CDR2 is FQGNSA in the germline V gene. This chain's CDR3 is CASSLSRASGGAFTQYF. CDR3 in DNA: TGTGCCAGCAGCTTATCCCGGGCTAGCGGGGGGGCCTTCACCCAGTACTTC.

This clonotype was counted at least ten times. The chain uses TRBV5-1 and TRBJ2-2, with D tentatively TRBD1 (6 bases). Germline V gives CDR1 SGHRS, CDR2 YFSETQ. This CDR3 has 15 residues. Trimming removed 5 bases at V and 1 base at J, with 12 bases between. CDR3 amino acids: CASRKQGRNTGELFF. CDR3 nucleotides: TGCGCCAGCAGAAAACAGGGTCGGAACACCGGGGAGCTGTTTTTT.

This rearrangement joins TRBV4-2 to TRBJ2-7; 11 bases fit TRBD1. V lost 5 bases to trimming and J lost 6 bases; unmatched junction nucleotides: 3. The CDR3 has 13 residues. Germline V CDR1 and CDR2: LGHNA, YNFKEQ. The CDR3 reads CASSEDRGREQYF. DNA for the CDR3: TGTGCCAGCAGCGAGGACAGGGGGCGCGAGCAGTACTTC.

The chain has TRBV20-1 and TRBJ1-3; the match to TRBD1 covers 8 bases. Germline loops: CDR1 DFQATT, CDR2 SNEGSKA (reference sequence). This CDR3 is 14 amino acids long. Trimming cost V 6 bases and J 4 bases; bases outside gene matches: 8. DNA of the CDR3: TGCAGTGCGCATGGACAGGGAAGGGGAAACACCATATATTTT. This codes for CSAHGQGRGNTIYF.

This clonotype was observed at least ten times. V gene TRBV20-1 combines with J gene TRBJ1-1; tentatively, D is TRBD1 (5 bases). The germline CDR1 and CDR2 sequences are DFQATT and SNEGSKA (reference sequence). The CDR3 totals 12 residues. The germline V and J ends were trimmed by 5 bases and 3 bases, with 10 bases remaining between them. This chain's CDR3 is CSAQRGYTEAFF. The DNA for the CDR3 is TGCAGTGCTCAGAGGGGCTACACTGAAGCTTTCTTT.

This clonotype was counted ten times or more. The chain carries TRBV20-1 and TRBJ1-4; TRBD1 aligns across 12 bases. Germline CDR1 reads DFQATT; CDR2 reads SNEGSKA (reference sequence). Trimming took 1 base from V and 2 from J; bases not matched to a gene: 11. This CDR3 is built from 19 residues. The CDR3 DNA follows: TGCAGTGCTAGAGGTCATCCGGGACAGGGGGCGGGTACTAATGAAAAACTGTTTTTT. It translates to CSARGHPGQGAGTNEKLFF.

This clonotype was seen a few times. The chain employs TRBV5-1 and TRBJ2-5; TRBD2 agrees at 12 bases. Trimming removed 4 bases from V and 4 bases from J; junction bases left unmatched: 8. Germline CDR1 SGHRS, CDR2 YFSETQ. The CDR3 totals 16 residues. The CDR3 region is CASSPRTSGEAETQYF. Written as DNA, the CDR3 is TGCGCCAGCAGCCCGCGGACTAGCGGGGAGGCAGAGACCCAGTACTTC.

This clonotype was seen many times. This sequence joins TRBV3-1 and TRBJ2-2; D remains ambiguous. This CDR3 contains 14 residues. Deletions cut 1 base from V and 5 bases from J, with 8 bases between. CDR1 and CDR2 (germline): LGHDT, YNNKEL (reference sequence). The CDR3 sequence: CASSQARITGELFF. The DNA of the CDR3 is TGTGCCAGCAGCCAAGCACGGATAACCGGGGAGCTGTTTTTT.

V gene TRBV3-1 combines with J gene TRBJ1-2; the D is unclear. The CDR3 consists of 15 residues. V was cut by 1 base and J by 3 bases, with 12 bases left in between. CDR1 LGHDT and CDR2 YNNKEL come from the germline V gene (reference sequence). The CDR3 nucleotides read TGTGCCAGCAGCCAAGCCCTGGACGGAGACTATGGCTACACCTTC. This gives the protein CASSQALDGDYGYTF.

The CDR3 bases are TGTGCCAGCAGCATGAGTTCCGGGACTAGGATCCACGAGCAGTACTTC. It yields the protein CASSMSSGTRIHEQYF. J is TRBJ2-7 and V is TRBV7-6; TRBD2 matches 8 bases. CDR1 is SGHVS, CDR2 FNYEAQ, per germline. The length of the CDR3 is 16 residues. V was pared by 5 bases and J by 5 bases, with 14 bases of the junction left unmatched.

V and J are TRBV5-1 and TRBJ1-1; D is ambiguous. CDR1 is SGHRS and CDR2 is YFSETQ in the germline V gene. Between the trimmed V and J ends, which lost 4 bases and 1 base, there was a span of 11 bases. This CDR3 comprises 14 residues. CDR3 nucleotides: TGCGCCAGCAGCCCCATGCCAGAGAACACTGAAGCTTTCTTT. Translating gives CASSPMPENTEAFF.

In its sample, this clonotype was seen many times. The chain couples TRBV5-6 to TRBJ2-2; D not certain. The CDR3 covers 15 residues. Trimming took 1 base from V and 1 from J, leaving 8 bases between them. Per germline, CDR1 SGHDT and CDR2 YYEEEE. The CDR3 bases are TGTGCCAGCAGCTTGTTCAGGAAGAACACCGGGGAGCTGTTTTTT. Its protein product is CASSLFRKNTGELFF.

This clonotype has a count of ten or more. The J gene is TRBJ1-2, the V gene TRBV29-1; the match to TRBD1 covers 7 bases. J gave up 4 bases and V 6 bases, and 5 bases lay outside the gene matches. Per the germline V gene, CDR1 is SQVTM and CDR2 is ANQGSEA. The CDR3 is 12 residues long. This CDR3 is CSVRDSIYGYTF. As DNA, the CDR3 is TGCAGCGTCCGGGACAGCATCTATGGCTACACCTTC.

This clonotype was seen a few times. The V call is TRBV10-2, the J call TRBJ1-5, with 9 positions matching TRBD1. CDR1 is WSHSY and CDR2 is SAAADI in the germline V gene. CDR3 length equals 13 residues. The junction had 3 bases not matched to a gene; V was cut back by 8 bases and J by 4 bases. DNA of the CDR3: TGCGCCAGCTCACAGGGGGCGAATCAGCCCCAGCATTTT. It codes for CASSQGANQPQHF.

This clonotype was seen repeatedly, ten times or more. V is TRBV4-2 and J is TRBJ2-7; D might be TRBD1 (6 bases). V dropped 0 bases and J dropped 0 bases, with 9 bases sitting between them. The CDR3 contains 15 residues. CDR1 and CDR2 (germline): LGHNA, YNFKEQ. CDR3 DNA: TGTGCCAGCAGCCAAGATTCGGACAGCTCCTACGAGCAGTACTTC. Residues: CASSQDSDSSYEQYF.

In its sample, this clonotype was seen many times. V usage is TRBV4-3 and J usage is TRBJ2-1; no reliable D call. V lost 1 base and J lost 7, with 8 bases in between. This CDR3 is 13 amino acids long. CDR1 LGHNA and CDR2 YSLEER come from the germline V gene. In DNA, the CDR3 is TGCGCCAGCAGCCAAGGGGTTCAGAATGAGCAGTTCTTC. Translated: CASSQGVQNEQFF.

This clonotype was counted between two and nine times. This chain uses TRBV5-5 with TRBJ2-7; D is uncertain. The CDR3 has 13 residues. Trimming pared 0 bases from V and 3 bases from J, leaving 7 bases between. CDR1 is SGHKS, CDR2 YYEKEE, per germline (reference sequence). The CDR3 nucleotides read TGTGCCAGCAGCTTGGACAGCCTCTACGAGCAGTACTTC. Residues: CASSLDSLYEQYF.